This T cell receptor (beta chain) was sequenced during a study of shared clonotypes between healthy human individuals. Only in-frame clones appear in the TCRdb table, and some are missing; sequencing was by immunoSEQ multiplex PCR. The repertoire holds approximately 700,000 clones, with more than 70% as singletons. Germline loops: CDR1 SSHAT, CDR2 FNYEAQ (reference sequence). There are 15 residues in the CDR3. Trimming took off 5 bases at V and 1 base at J, with 14 bases between the two ends. The table lists this clone with a few counts. Sequenced material: memory CD4+ T cells sorted from blood. Subset defined: CD45RA-negative fraction. This TCR was recovered from a woman between 25 and 40 years old in good health. The chain recombines TRBV7-7 with TRBJ2-5; D gene unclear. The CDR3 DNA reads as TGTGCCAGCAGCCCGGACGTGTTCCTCCAAGAGACCCAGTACTTC. Its translation: CASSPDVFLQETQYF.